The subject of this entry is one TCR beta chain. By frequency, this clonotype is hyperexpanded (1% or more), with no count recorded. It has no known antigen specificity. The germline V gene (reference sequence) supplies CDR1 SGHKS and CDR2 YYEKEE. The CDR3 contains 12 residues, cysteine and phenylalanine counted. Only the protein sequence is given. The entry originates in a study of T cell clusters in autoimmune cytopenias (dated by TCRdb to 2018 to 2020). Turning to the overall study: Per sample, TRB sequencing gave a median depth of about 49,000 reads and a median of around 2,400 distinct TRB clonotypes. Alongside healthy, CLL and autoimmune hepatitis controls, autoimmune cytopenia patients had their peripheral blood TRB and IGH repertoires sequenced at active disease and again during treatment follow-up. The study aimed to test whether autoimmune cytopenia patients carry a disease-specific immune repertoire signature usable as a blood-based biomarker.

What the research found in general, with its limitations: The T cell clusters were defined in silico only, and their functional role remained to be validated experimentally. The cluster-lack signature was not observed for secondary cytopenia versus CLL, as the signature was apparently masked by the dominant lymphoma-associated repertoire. The GLIPH analysis suggested a lack of physiological T cell clusters in primary autoimmune cytopenia patients, since a few dozen clusters were exclusive to healthy donors whereas 17 were exclusive to patients. Shifts in the TRB repertoire, including less even repertoires in secondary cytopenia and CLL, were mostly a reflection of lymphoma bias and not of autoimmunity. Healthy donors had almost three times as many exclusive TRB clusters as active autoimmune hepatitis patients, a finding consistent with an autoimmunity-wide signature.

Multiplex PCR with a touch-down protocol amplified TRB rearrangements, with the TRB-A and TRB-B primer pools combined in a single tube. Illumina adapters and sample indices were added to the amplicons through two consecutive PCR reactions using Phusion HS II polymerase. The amplicons were purified from gel with the NucleoSpin Gel and PCR Clean-up kit, after which the amplicons were quantified by Qubit and checked for quality on an Agilent 2100 Bioanalyzer. Sequencing of the libraries was performed on an Illumina MiSeq with 600-cycle, single-indexed, paired-end runs. The authors' analysis ran thus. MiXCR version 2.1.12, together with the default MiXCR reference library, was used to align and assemble the TRB reads. A clone was defined by each unique CDR3 nucleotide sequence, and the analysis included only productive sequences with two or more reads. To assess repertoire diversity, an R script computed alpha-parameterized diversity profiles (alpha 0 to 5), which included the Shannon (alpha 1) and Simpson (alpha 2) indices. The tcR package was used to compute combinatorial TRB VJ usage, and cohorts were compared on this usage by principal component analysis with ade4. TCRbeta CDR3s were clustered with GLIPH on cohort pairs matched by age and read depth, and cluster frequencies were compared by Wilcoxon test. After reprocessing by TCRdb, each CDR3 protein sequence is one entry, and no DNA is given. TCRdb's processing, not the study's, gives the V and J calls here. This specimen's table enumerates about 1,200 distinct CDR3 sequences. Of the sample, around 56% falls within the top ten clones.

Per sample, approximately 0.25 ug of peripheral blood genomic DNA, approximately 37,500 genome equivalents, was used for TRB amplification. The chain links TRBV5-5 with TRBJ1-5. Sequenced input: peripheral blood. The TCR originated in a human donor with an autoimmune cytopenia or autoimmune hepatitis (not recorded which). Here the CDR3 is given as CASSLSGQPQHF. Extended through the reference TRBV5-5 and TRBJ1-5 proteins, this CDR3 yields the full variable domain: DAGVTQSPTHLIKTRGQQVTLRCSPISGHKSVSWYQQVLGQGPQFIFQYYEKEERGRGNFPDRFSARQFPNYSSELNVNALLLGDSALYLCASSLSGQPQHFGDGTRLSIL.